This TCR beta chain came from a study of blood T cell repertoires in COVID-19. Across the whole study: COVID-19 samples, acute and convalescent, were from the United States, Italy and Spain. In each case, the material was cDNA or gDNA derived from T cells, B-cell-depleted T cells, or PBMCs.

The junction had 0 bases not matched to a gene; V was cut back by 3 bases and J by 3 bases. CDR3 length: 13 residues. The germline V gene encodes CDR1 KGHSH and CDR2 LQKENI. This clone has only one observation. Authors' methods: Amplification of reference gene primers was used by the study to estimate nucleated cell counts. TCRdb keeps only in-frame clones here, not all; method: immunoSEQ multiplex PCR. The V and J calls and clone size are taken from that table; D and trimming were inferred from the DNA. Altogether 150,000 to 200,000 clones are present, around three quarters being singletons, with the ten largest covering 17%.

Sequencing was performed on peripheral blood. The receptor was derived from a man aged 60 to 69 with active or convalescent COVID-19. The rearrangement links TRBV18 to TRBJ1-2; 8 positions agree with TRBD1. The CDR3 reads CASSPTGDYGYTF. The CDR3 region has the DNA TGTGCCAGCTCACCGACAGGGGACTATGGCTACACCTTC.